A single sample gave rise to the 15 T cell receptor beta chains below, sequenced in a study of graft-versus-host responses after intestinal transplantation (dated by TCRdb to 2020 to 2022). Dithiothreitol, EDTA incubations and collagenase D digestion were used to isolate intraepithelial and lamina propria lymphocytes from graft specimens. Library preparation used the immunoSEQ multiplex PCR assay. What TCRdb holds here is the immuneACCESS table cut down to in-frame rearrangements. Part of the clones is not present; checked against another copy, under half of the missing clones reflect an unresolved V gene, and the others are unexplained. The sample contains about 12,000 clones, about 68% of them found a single time. In total, the top ten clones hold more than 4% of the sample. Sequenced here: ileum tissue, sampled around 140 days after intestinal transplantation. Receptors were obtained from a human patient who received an intestinal transplant, so some T cells may come from the graft donor.

The chain carries TRBV28 and TRBJ2-5; TRBD1 is a possible D gene (6 bases). V was trimmed by 7 bases and J by 5 bases, leaving 11 bases between them. CDR3 size: 12 residues. The germline CDR1 and CDR2 sequences are MDHEN and SYDVKM. CDR3 in amino acids: CASTQGTETQYF. CDR3 DNA: TGTGCCAGCACACAGGGTACCGAGACCCAGTACTTC. Full variable domain (outside the CDR3, taken from reference TRBV28 and TRBJ2-5): DVKVTQSSRYLVKRTGEKVFLECVQDMDHENMFWYRQDPGLGLRLIYFSYDVKMKEKGDIPEGYSVSREKKERFSLILESASTNQTSMYLCASTQGTETQYFGPGTRLLVL.

The chain employs TRBV11-1 and TRBJ2-7; possible D gene TRBD2, 6 bases. V lost 2 bases and J 3 bases, leaving 11 bases between the germline ends. This CDR3 has 14 residues. Germline V gene data show CDR1 as SGHAT and CDR2 as FQDESV (reference sequence). This chain's CDR3 is CASSLSGRYYEQYF. The CDR3 nucleotides are TGTGCCAGCAGCTTAAGCGGGCGATACTACGAGCAGTACTTC.

V gene TRBV5-1 combines with J gene TRBJ2-3, with TRBD1 matching over 9 bases. Germline-derived CDR1 and CDR2 are SGHRS and YFSETQ. Trimming cost V 0 bases and J 4 bases; bases outside gene matches: 3. The length of the CDR3 is 15 residues. The CDR3 protein is CASSLEGQGADTQYF. The CDR3 DNA is TGCGCCAGCAGCTTGGAGGGACAGGGAGCAGATACGCAGTATTTT.

The V gene is TRBV5-4, the J gene TRBJ2-1, with a possible D match to TRBD1 (5 bases). The CDR3 extends over 15 amino acids. The V end was cut by 5 bases, the J end by 0 bases, with 12 bases between. Per germline, CDR1 SGHNT and CDR2 YYREEE (reference sequence). CDR3 coding DNA: TGTGCCAGCAGTTGGACACTCCTCTCCTACAATGAGCAGTTCTTC. Residues: CASSWTLLSYNEQFF.

This clone has only one observation. This chain uses TRBV4-1 with TRBJ2-3, with no clear D. Germline loops: CDR1 MGHRA, CDR2 YSYEKL. V shed 3 bases and J shed 1 base, with 8 bases lying between them. The CDR3 extends over 14 amino acids. The CDR3 region is CASSHAAGTDTQYF. Written as DNA, the CDR3 is TGCGCCAGCAGCCATGCCGCAGGCACAGATACGCAGTATTTT.

V and J are TRBV2 and TRBJ2-1, with 11 positions matching TRBD2. Germline-derived CDR1 and CDR2 are SNHLY and FYNNEI. With V trimmed by 8 bases and J by 7 bases, 13 bases remained unmatched. This CDR3 comprises 16 residues. CDR3 protein: CASGTSSGGTWNEQFF. As DNA, the CDR3 is TGTGCCAGCGGGACATCTAGCGGGGGGACCTGGAATGAGCAGTTCTTC. Full variable domain (remainder filled in from reference TRBV2 and TRBJ2-1): EPEVTQTPSHQVTQMGQEVILRCVPISNHLYFYWYRQILGQKVEFLVSFYNNEISEKSEIFDDQFSVERPDGSNFTLKIRSTKLEDSAMYFCASGTSSGGTWNEQFFGPGTRLTVL.

This chain links TRBV7-9 with TRBJ2-7, with D possibly matching TRBD1 (5 bases). The CDR3 spans 14 residues. The V gene lost 0 bases and the J gene lost 2 bases, with 8 bases spanning the gap. Germline V gene lookup returns CDR1 SEHNR and CDR2 FQNEAQ (reference sequence). CDR3: CASSLAGQPYEQYF. The CDR3 DNA is TGTGCCAGCAGCTTAGCGGGGCAGCCCTACGAGCAGTACTTC.

This clone occurred once. This sequence joins TRBV27 and TRBJ1-2, with no clear D. Germline CDR1 MNHEY, CDR2 SMNVEV (reference sequence). Trimming removed 6 bases from V and 5 bases from J, with 13 bases in between. The CDR3 length is 13 residues. This chain's CDR3 is CASRPPGRYGYTF. CDR3 bases: TGTGCCAGCAGACCCCCAGGAAGGTATGGCTACACCTTC.

CDR3 DNA sequence: TGCGCCAGCAGCTTGGGACAGGTTAGCACAGATACGCAGTATTTT. Protein: CASSLGQVSTDTQYF. The chain carries TRBV5-1 and TRBJ2-3; perhaps TRBD1 as D (6 bases). V was clipped by 0 bases and J by 0 bases, with 8 bases between them. The CDR3 is 15 residues long. Germline V CDR1 and CDR2: SGHRS, YFSETQ.

The rearrangement links TRBV19 to TRBJ2-1, with TRBD2 matching 7 bases. Per germline, CDR1 LNHDA and CDR2 SQIVND (reference sequence). This CDR3 has 16 residues. Trimming removed 5 bases from V and 3 bases from J; junction bases left unmatched: 10. The CDR3 DNA sequence: TGTGCCAGTAGTCTCCTGACTAGCTGGGACTACAATGAGCAGTTCTTC. Its protein product is CASSLLTSWDYNEQFF. The variable domain in full, with the rest retrieved from reference TRBV19 and TRBJ2-1, is DGGITQSPKYLFRKEGQNVTLSCEQNLNHDAMYWYRQDPGQGLRLIYYSQIVNDFQKGDIAEGYSVSREKKESFPLTVTSAQKNPTAFYLCASSLLTSWDYNEQFFGPGTRLTVL.

This clone was recorded a few times. The chain recombines TRBV5-4 with TRBJ2-1, with 8 bases lining up with TRBD1. The J segment lost 10 bases and the V segment lost 0 bases, leaving 12 bases of the junction unmatched. Germline assignment: CDR1 SGHNT and CDR2 YYREEE (reference sequence). The CDR3 is 16 amino acids. The CDR3 coding sequence is TGTGCCAGCAGCTTGGCCACTGGACAGGGTGAAAGGGAGCAGTTCTTC. This translates into CASSLATGQGEREQFF.

J is TRBJ1-1 and V is TRBV7-8; 8 bases line up with TRBD1. The germline V gene has CDR1 SGHVS and CDR2 FQNEAQ. CDR3 length equals 15 residues. Germline trimming cut 5 bases from V and 1 base from J; bases unmatched to any gene: 6. The CDR3 region is CASSQAGTGNTEAFF. The CDR3 nucleotides are TGTGCCAGCAGCCAAGCCGGGACAGGGAACACTGAAGCTTTCTTT.

This chain links TRBV18 with TRBJ1-2, with D possibly matching TRBD1 (5 bases). V was trimmed by 0 bases and J by 0 bases, leaving 8 bases between them. This CDR3 has 15 amino acids. In germline, CDR1 is KGHSH, CDR2 LQKENI. CDR3 bases: TGTGCCAGCTCACCACCGTACAGGTCTAACTATGGCTACACCTTC. Translated, it gives CASSPPYRSNYGYTF.

The chain joins TRBV2 to TRBJ2-5, with D possibly TRBD1 on 5 matching bases. Germline CDR1 SNHLY, CDR2 FYNNEI. The CDR3 sequence is 13 residues long. The V end was cut by 7 bases, the J end by 7 bases, with 16 bases between. The CDR3 DNA sequence: TGTGCCAGCAAGAGCAGGGATGGTGGGACCCAGTACTTC. Translating gives CASKSRDGGTQYF.

The genes are TRBV27 and TRBJ2-7, with D possibly TRBD1 on 6 matching bases. V lost 6 bases and J 0 bases, leaving 12 bases between the germline ends. This CDR3 has 14 residues. Germline V CDR1 and CDR2: MNHEY, SMNVEV (reference sequence). The CDR3 loop is CASRSQGPSYEQYF. The CDR3 DNA reads TGTGCCAGCAGGTCACAGGGCCCCTCCTACGAGCAGTACTTC.